The entry that follows covers one TCR beta chain sequence. Its target is not known. This CDR3 is 12 amino acids long. With 6 bases removed from V and 6 bases from J, the gap between germline ends came to 11 bases. From germline, CDR1 is MDHEN and CDR2 SYDVKM. The data stem from a study of memory CD4+ T cells and cytomegalovirus serostatus. About the research overall: Healthy Belgian adult donors included under ten CMV-positive and some 23 CMV-negative people. Whole-study findings and limits: Median bootstrapped AUC for CMV status was about 0.94 originally, less than 0.92 US-trained.

Per the study methods: After removing out-of-frame reads, around 2.2 million distinct TCRbeta sequences remained. The data were produced by immunoSEQ multiplex PCR, yet TCRdb's version contains in-frame clones alone and is incomplete. V and J calls and clone size are given by that table; D and trimming were obtained from the DNA. There are tens of thousands of clones in the sample; about 80% occur only once, and approximately 5% lies in the top ten. The sort gate was single viable CD3+CD4+CD8-CD45RO+ cells for memory CD4+ T cells. Serum IgG to CMV pp150, pp28, p38 and p52 defined serostatus. The V and J genes are TRBV28 and TRBJ1-2, with a tentative D call TRBD1 (5 bases). Sequencing was done on a sample of memory CD4+ T cells from blood. This TCR was sampled from an adult in good health and CMV-seropositive. In nucleotides, the CDR3 is TGTGCCAGCAGAGGGACCGGGCATGGCTACACCTTC. It yields the protein CASRGTGHGYTF.